What follows are 31 T cell receptor beta chains derived from one specimen sequenced in a study of T cell repertoires in cytomegalovirus infection. TCRdb fed the reads into MiXCR, producing one record per CDR3 protein. The profile shows 680,000 or so distinct CDR3 sequences, 30% to 40% of them singletons. These receptors are not linked to any known antigen. Sequenced here: cultured PBMCs, sampled from culture after CMV antigen stimulation. Receptors were obtained from a human donor in good health (CMV status not recorded). Some clones in this sample may be carry-over from other donors' samples.

This chain links TRBV12-3 or TRBV12-4 with TRBJ1-5, with 11 nucleotides matching TRBD1. Unmatched junction bases numbered 8, after V lost 7 bases and J lost 6 bases. The CDR3 has 15 residues. CDR3 coding DNA: TGTGCCAGCACCGGACAGGGGGCGGCGGGTCAGCCCCAGCATTTT. Protein product: CASTGQGAAGQPQHF.

The chain carries TRBV18 and TRBJ1-5; weak D call: TRBD1 (6 bases). Germline V gives CDR1 KGHSH, CDR2 LQKENI. This CDR3 has 13 residues. The V gene lost 3 bases and the J gene lost 6 bases, with 9 bases spanning the gap. This chain's CDR3 is CASSPEGGQPQHF. CDR3 nucleotides: TGTGCCAGCTCACCGGAGGGGGGTCAGCCCCAGCATTTT.

This chain connects TRBV20-1 to TRBJ1-6; D possibly corresponds to TRBD1 (6 bases). Trimming took off 3 bases at V and 6 bases at J, with 12 bases between the two ends. Germline V gene lookup returns CDR1 DFQATT and CDR2 SNEGSKA (reference sequence). The CDR3 extends over 14 amino acids. CDR3 sequence reads: CSARDSTVNSPLHF. In DNA, the CDR3 is TGCAGTGCTAGGGACAGCACAGTTAATTCACCCCTCCACTTT.

The rearrangement uses TRBV11-3 and TRBJ2-3, with D unclear. The V gene's germline CDR1 is SGHNT and CDR2 YENEEA. This CDR3 spans 12 amino acids. The V end was cut by 5 bases, the J end by 6 bases, with 9 bases between. In nucleotides, the CDR3 is TGTGCCAGCAGCCAATTCGCTGATACGCAGTATTTT. It yields the protein CASSQFADTQYF.

This clonotype was counted at least ten times. The chain employs TRBV7-2 and TRBJ2-1; D is ambiguous. The CDR3 covers 15 residues. V was cut by 2 bases and J by 3 bases, with 11 bases left in between. Per germline, CDR1 SGHTA and CDR2 FQGNSA. The CDR3 loop reads CASSLRPWGYNEQFF. Here the CDR3 DNA reads TGTGCCAGCAGCTTAAGACCGTGGGGCTACAATGAGCAGTTCTTC.

The J gene is TRBJ2-7, the V gene TRBV12-3 or TRBV12-4; 10 positions agree with TRBD1. The CDR3 contains 14 residues. V gave up 6 bases and J gave up 3 bases; unmatched junction bases: 5. The CDR3 nucleotides read TGTGCCAGCAGCCCGACAGGGGGCATCTACGAGCAGTACTTC. Its translation: CASSPTGGIYEQYF.

This rearrangement joins TRBV18 to TRBJ1-2; a weak D match, TRBD1 (5 bases). CDR1 and CDR2 from the germline V gene are KGHSH and LQKENI. This CDR3 is built from 18 residues. Between the trimmed V and J ends, which lost 0 bases and 4 bases, there was a span of 21 bases. CDR3 DNA sequence: TGTGCCAGCTCACCACCGAACGGGATGGGGGAGAATACCTATGGCTACACCTTC. Translation gives CASSPPNGMGENTYGYTF.

J is TRBJ1-1 and V is TRBV7-8; no firm D call. V was pared by 1 base and J by 6 bases, with 18 bases between. This CDR3 spans 16 amino acids. The germline CDR1 and CDR2 sequences are SGHVS and FQNEAQ. Written as DNA, the CDR3 is TGTGCCAGCAGCTTAGACGGGAGCCCGGGTTTATCTGAAGCTTTCTTT. It specifies CASSLDGSPGLSEAFF.

This clonotype has more than one count but fewer than ten. The gene calls are TRBV19 and TRBJ2-6, with 7 bases identical to TRBD1. The germline CDR1 and CDR2 sequences are LNHDA and SQIVND (reference sequence). J was trimmed by 2 bases and V by 3 bases; bases with no gene match: 7. This CDR3 region has 17 residues. The DNA of the CDR3 is TGTGCCAGTAGTATCCGACAGGGAAGTCCTGGGGCCAACGTCCTGACTTTC. Translating it yields CASSIRQGSPGANVLTF.

The chain carries TRBV19 and TRBJ2-7; TRBD1 might be the D (7 bases). Between the trimmed V and J ends, which lost 5 bases and 3 bases, there was a span of 14 bases. The CDR3 loop spans 14 amino acids. Per the germline V gene, CDR1 is LNHDA and CDR2 is SQIVND (reference sequence). The CDR3 reads CASSATGRNYEQYF. The CDR3 nucleotides read TGTGCCAGTAGTGCGACAGGGAGGAACTACGAGCAGTACTTC.

This clonotype has a count of ten or more. The chain uses TRBV7-6 and TRBJ2-7; D might be TRBD1 (7 bases). The CDR3 runs to 16 residues. The germline V and J ends were trimmed by 1 base and 2 bases, with 15 bases remaining between them. CDR1 SGHVS and CDR2 FNYEAQ come from the germline V gene. The CDR3 DNA sequence: TGTGCCAGCAGCTTAGGGCCAGGCAGGGGGGCCTACGAGCAGTACTTC. Amino acid sequence: CASSLGPGRGAYEQYF. Combining the CDR3 with reference TRBV7-6 and TRBJ2-7 gives the whole variable domain GAGVSQSPRYKVTKRGQDVALRCDPISGHVSLYWYRQALGQGPEFLTYFNYEAQQDKSGLPNDRFSAERPEGSISTLTIQRTEQRDSAMYRCASSLGPGRGAYEQYFGPGTRLTVT.

About this clonotype: A single base separates this from a much larger clone, so it may be a read error. No conserved phenylalanine or tryptophan is present at the end of the CDR3, so a read error is the likely explanation. This sequence joins TRBV7-9 and TRBJ2-1, with D tentatively TRBD2 (6 bases). Germline V gene lookup returns CDR1 SEHNR and CDR2 FQNEAQ (reference sequence). V gave up 1 base and J gave up 2 bases, with 15 bases separating them. This CDR3 has 17 amino acids. Here the CDR3 reads CASSLGIYRTTYNEQFL. CDR3 DNA: TGTGCCAGCAGCTTAGGGATATACAGGACTACCTACAATGAGCAGTTCTTA.

This sequence joins TRBV7-2 and TRBJ2-1; D may be TRBD1 (6 bases). Germline V lookup: CDR1 SGHTA, CDR2 FQGNSA. The V end was cut by 8 bases, the J end by 3 bases, with 17 bases between. The CDR3 sequence is 15 residues long. CDR3 sequence reads: CASQAGAPIYNEQFF. DNA of the CDR3: TGTGCCAGCCAGGCAGGGGCCCCCATCTACAATGAGCAGTTCTTC.

This clonotype has only a few counts. The CDR3 DNA is TGTGCCAGTCAGGAGGGGATGAGCAATCAGCCCCAGCATTTT. Its protein product is CASQEGMSNQPQHF. This chain joins TRBV19 and TRBJ1-5; a weak D match, TRBD1 (5 bases). The CDR3 spans 14 residues. Germline V gene data show CDR1 as LNHDA and CDR2 as SQIVND (reference sequence). V was cut by 8 bases and J by 1 base, with 12 bases left in between.

This rearrangement joins TRBV28 to TRBJ2-5; tentatively, D is TRBD1 (5 bases). Deletions cut 6 bases from V and 5 bases from J, with 19 bases between. This CDR3 spans 15 amino acids. Germline assignment: CDR1 MDHEN and CDR2 SYDVKM. The CDR3 protein is CASSQTKGSVETQYF. CDR3 in DNA: TGTGCCAGCAGCCAAACTAAGGGGTCCGTGGAGACCCAGTACTTC.

The CDR3 DNA reads as TGTGCCAGCAGTTTTTATGCGGAAAATGAGCAGTTCTTC. Translated, it gives CASSFYAENEQFF. V is TRBV12-3 or TRBV12-4 and J is TRBJ2-1; D unresolved. V was trimmed by 3 bases and J by 7 bases, leaving 10 bases between them. The CDR3 covers 13 residues.

This chain uses TRBV7-2 with TRBJ2-1; 9 bases are shared with TRBD1. CDR3 size: 14 residues. The V and J ends lost 5 bases and 10 bases, in that order; junction bases with no gene match: 9. The germline CDR1 and CDR2 sequences are SGHTA and FQGNSA. CDR3 residues: CASSLSRQGGEQFF. CDR3 nucleotide sequence: TGTGCCAGCAGCCTTTCACGACAGGGGGGCGAGCAGTTCTTC.

This clonotype was observed a handful of times. The rearrangement joins TRBV15 to TRBJ2-1; D unclear. Per germline, CDR1 LNHNV and CDR2 YYDKDF (reference sequence). This CDR3 has 16 residues. V lost 1 base and J lost 0, with 10 bases in between. CDR3: CATSRAAPSSYNEQFF. In nucleotides, the CDR3 is TGTGCCACCAGCAGAGCGGCTCCGAGCTCCTACAATGAGCAGTTCTTC.

J is TRBJ2-1 and V is TRBV5-6, with D hard to call. Germline assignment: CDR1 SGHDT and CDR2 YYEEEE. V gave up 4 bases and J gave up 7 bases, with 18 bases separating them. The CDR3 is 15 residues long. CDR3 region: CASSDRSRSGNEQFF. Written as DNA, the CDR3 is TGTGCCAGCAGCGATCGATCCCGCTCTGGTAATGAGCAGTTCTTC.

This clonotype was counted only a few times. This may stem from a read error, because a much larger clone lies one nucleotide away. The gene calls are TRBV7-9 and TRBJ2-5; no clear D gene. CDR1 and CDR2 from the germline V gene are SEHNR and FQNEAQ (reference sequence). This CDR3 spans 13 amino acids. V shed 2 bases and J shed 3 bases, with 7 bases lying between them. The chain's CDR3 is CASSLRIEETQYF. CDR3 coding DNA: TGTGCCAGCAGCTTAAGGATAGAAGAGACCCAGTACTTC.

This clonotype was observed a single time. V usage is TRBV5-6 and J usage is TRBJ1-1, with TRBD1 as a possible D gene (6 bases). The V and J ends lost 0 bases and 11 bases respectively, with 17 bases between them. This CDR3 is 14 amino acids long. Looked up from germline, CDR1 is SGHDT and CDR2 is YYEEEE. The CDR3 region is CASSLVPTGGAAFF. CDR3 coding DNA: TGTGCCAGCAGCTTGGTGCCGACCGGGGGGGCGGCTTTCTTT.

CDR3 nucleotide sequence: TGCGCCAGCAGCTTAAACGGGCCATCCTACGAGCAGTACTTC. It is translated as CASSLNGPSYEQYF. V usage is TRBV5-1 and J usage is TRBJ2-7; D is ambiguous. Germline V gives CDR1 SGHRS, CDR2 YFSETQ. V was cut by 2 bases and J by 1 base, with 10 bases left in between. CDR3 length: 14 amino acids.

This rearrangement joins TRBV6-5 to TRBJ2-3; D is uncertain. The V and J ends lost 4 bases and 2 bases respectively, with 13 bases between them. CDR3 length: 15 residues. The germline V gene has CDR1 MNHEY and CDR2 SVGAGI. The CDR3 bases are TGTGCCAGCAGTTCGCCACGCAACTTCACAGATACGCAGTATTTT. Its translation: CASSSPRNFTDTQYF.

The rearrangement links TRBV5-1 to TRBJ2-7; TRBD2 matches at 7 bases. This CDR3 comprises 14 residues. V trimming: 4 bases; J trimming: 3 bases; junction bases outside the gene matches: 7. The germline gives CDR1 SGHRS, CDR2 YFSETQ. The CDR3 DNA reads as TGCGCCAGCAGCACTAACCGGGACTACTACGAGCAGTACTTC. This codes for CASSTNRDYYEQYF.

This clonotype has only a few counts. The V gene is TRBV10-3, the J gene TRBJ1-1; D is possibly TRBD1 (6 bases). The CDR3 has 14 residues. The germline gives CDR1 ENHRY, CDR2 SYGVKD. V was shortened by 6 bases and J by 4 bases, with 15 bases between the two germline ends. This CDR3 is CAIRGAVRGTEAFF. CDR3 nucleotide sequence: TGTGCCATCAGGGGGGCCGTCAGAGGCACTGAAGCTTTCTTT.

This clonotype was detected only a few times. The chain couples TRBV12-3 or TRBV12-4 to TRBJ2-4; no firm D call. The CDR3 consists of 15 residues. V was shortened by 6 bases and J by 0 bases, with 12 bases between the two germline ends. CDR3 coding DNA: TGTGCCAGCAGCCCGACACGGCTAGCCAAAAACATTCAGTACTTC. Translated, it gives CASSPTRLAKNIQYF.

The chain employs TRBV5-4 and TRBJ1-2; the match to TRBD1 covers 7 bases. Trimming at V came to 6 bases and at J to 2 bases, leaving 7 bases not matched to a gene. Germline assignment: CDR1 SGHNT and CDR2 YYREEE (reference sequence). CDR3 length: 14 residues. This chain's CDR3 is CASTGGGQNYGYTF. For the CDR3, the DNA is TGTGCCAGCACCGGCGGGGGACAGAACTATGGCTACACCTTC.

Only a few counts were recorded for this clonotype. The V gene is TRBV7-9, the J gene TRBJ1-5; no clear D. This CDR3 has 13 residues. Germline CDR1 and CDR2: SEHNR and FQNEAQ (reference sequence). The germline V and J ends were trimmed by 5 bases and 9 bases, with 14 bases remaining between them. The DNA of the CDR3 is TGTGCCAGCAGCGGTTCGTCGGTAGGGCCCCAGCATTTT. Its translation is CASSGSSVGPQHF.

The chain's CDR3 is CASSLVGGGSGQPQHF. The CDR3, as DNA: TGTGCCAGCAGTCTAGTAGGGGGGGGATCTGGTCAGCCCCAGCATTTT. The chain is built from TRBV7-2 and TRBJ1-5, with a tentative D call TRBD1 (6 bases). This CDR3 contains 16 residues. Germline CDR1 SGHTA, CDR2 FQGNSA. Trimming left V 6 bases short and J 6 bases short, with 21 bases between.

In this sample, this clonotype turned up many times. The rearrangement joins TRBV7-8 to TRBJ1-1; no clear D. In germline, CDR1 is SGHVS, CDR2 FQNEAQ. With 1 base removed from V and 2 bases from J, the gap between germline ends came to 8 bases. The CDR3 covers 14 residues. The CDR3 coding sequence is TGTGCCAGCAGCTTAGTTCGGGGAAACACTGAAGCTTTCTTT. Protein: CASSLVRGNTEAFF.

The gene calls are TRBV4-2 and TRBJ2-2; D is unclear. Trimming removed 0 bases from V and 2 bases from J, with 16 bases in between. This CDR3 has 18 amino acids. The germline gives CDR1 LGHNA, CDR2 YNFKEQ. The CDR3 loop reads CASSQDGRSGLNTGELFF. DNA for the CDR3: TGTGCCAGCAGCCAAGATGGGCGTAGTGGGCTAAACACCGGGGAGCTGTTTTTT.